The 31 T cell receptor beta chains in this list originate from one sample, sequenced in a study of shared clonotypes between healthy human individuals. The protocol was immunoSEQ multiplex PCR, while the TCRdb copy is restricted to in-frame clones and leaves out a portion. The repertoire includes roughly 2.2 million clones, 85% to 95% of them detected once, and 0.35% to 0.5% sits in the top ten. Sequences were obtained from naive CD4+ T cells from PBMCs. Noted subset: CD45RA+ positively selected. These receptors were taken from a man aged 18 to 29 in good health. Some clones in this sample may be carry-over from other donors' samples.

Comment on this clone: The same CDR3 is also encoded by other DNA sequences in this sample. The J gene is TRBJ2-7, the V gene TRBV7-9, with unresolved D. Trimming stripped 5 bases from V and 1 base from J, with 6 bases between. CDR3 length: 12 residues. Germline V gene sequence: CDR1 SEHNR, CDR2 FQNEAQ (reference sequence). The chain's CDR3 is CASSLTSYEQYF. The CDR3 coding sequence is TGTGCCAGCAGCCTGACTTCCTACGAGCAGTACTTC.

In DNA form, the CDR3 reads TGCGCCAGCAGCTTGTATGCGGGAGGGGTCACAGATACGCAGTATTTT. This sequence encodes CASSLYAGGVTDTQYF. The V gene is TRBV5-1, the J gene TRBJ2-3; 9 nucleotides align to TRBD2. CDR1 and CDR2 (germline): SGHRS, YFSETQ. The CDR3 has 16 amino acids. J lost 2 bases, V lost 1 base, and 5 bases had no gene match.

This chain joins TRBV10-1 and TRBJ2-1; 9 nucleotides align to TRBD2. Germline V gene sequence: CDR1 WNHNN, CDR2 SYGVQD (reference sequence). Germline trimming cut 2 bases from V and 7 bases from J; bases unmatched to any gene: 6. The CDR3 consists of 15 residues. As DNA, the CDR3 is TGCGCCAGCAGTGAGAGGGGGAGCGGGAGGAATGAGCAGTTCTTC. Its protein is CASSERGSGRNEQFF.

The rearrangement links TRBV5-4 to TRBJ2-1; D remains ambiguous. In germline, CDR1 is SGHNT, CDR2 YYREEE (reference sequence). The CDR3 totals 15 residues. V gave up 2 bases and J gave up 0 bases, with 9 bases separating them. CDR3 coding DNA: TGTGCCAGCAGCTTCTCGATGAGCTCCTACAATGAGCAGTTCTTC. Its protein is CASSFSMSSYNEQFF.

The chain carries TRBV7-9 and TRBJ2-4, with D perhaps matching TRBD1 (6 bases). CDR3 size: 14 residues. V was shortened by 5 bases and J by 6 bases, with 14 bases between the two germline ends. Per germline, CDR1 SEHNR and CDR2 FQNEAQ (reference sequence). CDR3 coding DNA: TGTGCCAGCAGCCTCCGGGACACGGGAAACATTCAGTACTTC. This gives the protein CASSLRDTGNIQYF.

In its sample, this clone was seen a few times. In the same sample, other DNA sequences code for this CDR3. The chain combines TRBV11-2 with TRBJ2-5; the D is unclear. The CDR3 consists of 12 residues. The V gene lost 0 bases and the J gene lost 4 bases, with 3 bases spanning the gap. The V gene's germline CDR1 is SGHAT and CDR2 FQNNGV. The CDR3 is CASSLEGETQYF. In DNA form, the CDR3 reads TGTGCCAGCAGCTTAGAGGGAGAGACCCAGTACTTC.

The rearrangement joins TRBV7-2 to TRBJ2-7; 7 bases are shared with TRBD1. Germline CDR1 reads SGHTA; CDR2 reads FQGNSA. There are 12 residues in the CDR3. The ends lost 11 bases at V and 0 bases at J; junction bases unmatched: 4. The CDR3 region has the DNA TGTGCCTCCCGGGACAGCTCCTACGAGCAGTACTTC. This translates into CASRDSSYEQYF.

The V and J genes are TRBV28 and TRBJ2-2, with D possibly matching TRBD2 (6 bases). Trimming left V 8 bases short and J 5 bases short, with 18 bases between. The CDR3 has 15 residues. Per germline, CDR1 MDHEN and CDR2 SYDVKM. The CDR3 DNA reads as TGTGCCAGCGGATCCCCCGGGACTGCTACCGGGGAGCTGTTTTTT. Amino acid sequence: CASGSPGTATGELFF.

The J gene is TRBJ2-3, the V gene TRBV2, with D hard to call. Trimming removed 7 bases from V and 6 bases from J, with 8 bases in between. This CDR3 has 11 amino acids. Per the germline V gene, CDR1 is SNHLY and CDR2 is FYNNEI. This CDR3 is CASKIEDTQYF. Here the CDR3 DNA reads TGTGCCAGCAAGATAGAGGATACGCAGTATTTT.

Only one count was recorded for this clone. The gene calls are TRBV7-3 and TRBJ1-2; 7 positions match TRBD1. Trimming took 6 bases from V and 5 from J; bases not matched to a gene: 9. CDR3 length: 14 residues. Germline V gene sequence: CDR1 SGHTA, CDR2 FQGTGA. The CDR3, as DNA: TGTGCCAGCAGTCCACCGGGACAGCCATATGGCTACACCTTC. Its protein is CASSPPGQPYGYTF.

V usage is TRBV18 and J usage is TRBJ2-3, with a tentative D call TRBD1 (5 bases). The germline V gene has CDR1 KGHSH and CDR2 LQKENI. V was clipped by 2 bases and J by 6 bases, with 15 bases between them. The CDR3 runs 15 residues. CDR3 loop: CASSPIREFGDTQYF. The CDR3 coding sequence is TGTGCCAGCTCACCAATCAGGGAATTCGGGGATACGCAGTATTTT.

The rearrangement links TRBV11-3 to TRBJ2-7; no clear D. The CDR3 has 13 residues. V was trimmed by 1 base and J by 3 bases, leaving 7 bases between them. Germline V lookup: CDR1 SGHNT, CDR2 YENEEA. DNA for the CDR3: TGTGCCAGCAGCTTAGGCAGGTACTACGAGCAGTACTTC. Translation gives CASSLGRYYEQYF.

This clone was observed a handful of times. The chain joins TRBV30 to TRBJ1-5, with D possibly being TRBD1 (6 bases). The CDR3 has 15 residues. V lost 3 bases, J lost 4 bases, and 16 bases lay in between. Per germline, CDR1 GTSNPN and CDR2 SVGIG (reference sequence). CDR3 residues: CAWSPVGRGNQPQHF. The CDR3 DNA sequence: TGTGCCTGGAGCCCCGTAGGCAGGGGAAATCAGCCCCAGCATTTT.

This chain links TRBV9 with TRBJ2-1; D gene ambiguous. V lost 0 bases and J 5 bases, leaving 21 bases between the germline ends. The CDR3 has 18 amino acids. The germline CDR1 and CDR2 sequences are SGDLS and YYNGEE. The DNA for the CDR3 is TGTGCCAGCAGCGTAGGGTGGAGAGGTTTGTTGGCCGACAATGAGCAGTTCTTC. Amino acids: CASSVGWRGLLADNEQFF.

The sample holds one count of this clone. The chain employs TRBV5-1 and TRBJ1-6, with 9 bases matching TRBD1. With V trimmed by 0 bases and J by 8 bases, 0 bases remained unmatched. Germline CDR1 SGHRS, CDR2 YFSETQ. This CDR3 is 14 amino acids long. The CDR3 region is CASSLGTGDSPLHF. The DNA of the CDR3 is TGCGCCAGCAGCTTGGGGACAGGGGATTCACCCCTCCACTTT.

The CDR3 region is CASSQSVAFF. The CDR3 nucleotides read TGTGCCAGCAGCCAGTCTGTAGCTTTCTTT. The rearrangement uses TRBV28 and TRBJ1-1; D remains ambiguous. The CDR3 is made up of 10 amino acids. V was clipped by 6 bases and J by 10 bases, with 9 bases between them. Germline CDR1 is MDHEN and CDR2 is SYDVKM.

The chain combines TRBV5-6 with TRBJ1-3; D is unclear. Germline V gene lookup returns CDR1 SGHDT and CDR2 YYEEEE. V gave up 4 bases and J gave up 3 bases, with 20 bases separating them. The CDR3 has 17 residues. The CDR3 here is CASSPYYGGQLGNTIYF. CDR3 nucleotide sequence: TGTGCCAGCAGCCCCTATTACGGTGGGCAGCTTGGAAACACCATATATTTT.

This clone showed up just once. The J gene is TRBJ2-1, the V gene TRBV2; possible D gene TRBD2, 5 bases. The V end was cut by 6 bases, the J end by 4 bases, with 10 bases between. CDR1 is SNHLY, CDR2 FYNNEI, per germline. CDR3 size: 13 residues. The CDR3 spells CASSRRGYNEQFF. The CDR3 nucleotides are TGTGCCAGCAGCCGCCGAGGGTACAATGAGCAGTTCTTC.

V is TRBV30 and J is TRBJ2-2; D is tentatively TRBD1 or TRBD2 (7 bases each). Germline loops: CDR1 GTSNPN, CDR2 SVGIG (reference sequence). CDR3 size: 15 residues. Trimming cost V 4 bases and J 0 bases, with 12 bases left between them. The CDR3 coding sequence is TGTGCCTGGACTTCAGGGGGGGCGAACACCGGGGAGCTGTTTTTT. It codes for CAWTSGGANTGELFF.

The V and J genes are TRBV7-6 and TRBJ1-2; 7 nucleotides line up with TRBD1. Germline V gene lookup returns CDR1 SGHVS and CDR2 FNYEAQ. The CDR3 extends over 14 amino acids. V trimming: 2 bases; J trimming: 3 bases; junction bases outside the gene matches: 3. The CDR3 reads CASSLRDRDYGYTF. CDR3 coding DNA: TGTGCCAGCAGCTTACGCGACAGGGACTATGGCTACACCTTC. Supplemented by reference TRBV7-6 and TRBJ1-2, the full variable domain reads GAGVSQSPRYKVTKRGQDVALRCDPISGHVSLYWYRQALGQGPEFLTYFNYEAQQDKSGLPNDRFSAERPEGSISTLTIQRTEQRDSAMYRCASSLRDRDYGYTFGSGTRLTVV.

V gene TRBV4-2 combines with J gene TRBJ2-1, with D unresolved. V dropped 1 base and J dropped 6 bases, with 16 bases sitting between them. Germline values: CDR1 LGHNA, CDR2 YNFKEQ. This CDR3 comprises 16 residues. The CDR3 DNA sequence: TGTGCCAGCAGCCAAGGGTACGGCTCCCTGGGCAATGAGCAGTTCTTC. Its translation: CASSQGYGSLGNEQFF.

The CDR3 region is CASSFGTSSETQYF. In DNA form, the CDR3 reads TGCGCCAGCAGCTTCGGGACTAGCTCAGAGACCCAGTACTTC. The V and J genes are TRBV5-1 and TRBJ2-5, with TRBD2 matching 9 bases. After removal of 2 bases from V and 4 bases from J, the junction contained 3 bases not matched to a gene. The CDR3 is made up of 14 amino acids. Germline lookup yields CDR1 SGHRS and CDR2 YFSETQ.

This sequence joins TRBV28 and TRBJ1-2, with no clear D. The CDR3 is made up of 15 amino acids. CDR1 is MDHEN and CDR2 is SYDVKM in the germline V gene. The V and J ends lost 6 bases and 8 bases respectively, with 22 bases between them. The DNA of the CDR3 is TGTGCCAGCAGCCACCGGCCCCGCGGTGCCATAGGCTACACCTTC. Encoded protein: CASSHRPRGAIGYTF.

V and J are TRBV6-5 and TRBJ2-1; D is perhaps TRBD2 (6 bases). Between the trimmed V and J ends, which lost 4 bases and 12 bases, there was a span of 10 bases. The CDR3 spans 11 residues. Per the germline V gene, CDR1 is MNHEY and CDR2 is SVGAGI. CDR3 nucleotide sequence: TGTGCCAGCAGTTTGCGGGGTAGGCAGTTCTTC. Translating gives CASSLRGRQFF.

The rearrangement links TRBV2 to TRBJ1-4; D uncertain. V shed 10 bases and J shed 8 bases, with 14 bases lying between them. The CDR3 has 12 amino acids. Germline-derived CDR1 and CDR2 are SNHLY and FYNNEI. CDR3 nucleotides: TGTGCCAAAACAGCCTACGGGGAAAAACTGTTTTTT. Translation: CAKTAYGEKLFF.

This clone was observed once. This chain connects TRBV19 to TRBJ1-1; D possibly corresponds to TRBD1 (6 bases). V was clipped by 4 bases and J by 6 bases, with 15 bases between them. The CDR3 covers 14 residues. Germline lookup yields CDR1 LNHDA and CDR2 SQIVND (reference sequence). DNA for the CDR3: TGTGCCAGTAGTAGGCGGGGGGGGCCTGCTGAAGCTTTCTTT. Protein sequence: CASSRRGGPAEAFF.

The chain recombines TRBV2 with TRBJ2-3, with 9 positions matching TRBD1. The CDR3 has 15 amino acids. Losses at the gene ends were 4 bases for V and 5 bases for J; bases not matched to a gene: 7. Germline CDR1 reads SNHLY; CDR2 reads FYNNEI. CDR3 bases: TGTGCCAGCAGTGCCCAGGGACAGGGCGGAGATACGCAGTATTTT. Amino acids: CASSAQGQGGDTQYF.

The chain is built from TRBV11-2 and TRBJ2-7; TRBD2 matches at 11 bases. Trimming took 3 bases from V and 3 from J; bases not matched to a gene: 10. CDR1 and CDR2 (germline): SGHAT, FQNNGV. This CDR3 spans 17 amino acids. The CDR3 bases are TGTGCCAGCAGCTTGGCGCTAGCGGGAGGACCTTTCTACGAGCAGTACTTC. Protein product: CASSLALAGGPFYEQYF.

The rearrangement joins TRBV5-5 to TRBJ2-5; D uncertain. Per the germline V gene, CDR1 is SGHKS and CDR2 is YYEKEE (reference sequence). The CDR3 covers 13 residues. V was clipped by 2 bases and J by 2 bases, with 7 bases between them. CDR3 nucleotide sequence: TGTGCCAGCAGCTTATTCGGTCAAGAGACCCAGTACTTC. The encoded protein is CASSLFGQETQYF.

In regard to this clone: Distinct nucleotide sequences in the sample also encode this CDR3. The chain couples TRBV5-1 to TRBJ2-3; 11 bases are shared with TRBD2. Losses at the gene ends were 5 bases for V and 5 bases for J; bases not matched to a gene: 7. The CDR3 length is 15 residues. Germline values: CDR1 SGHRS, CDR2 YFSETQ. The CDR3 sequence: CASRGLAAGGDTQYF. The DNA of the CDR3 is TGCGCCAGCAGGGGACTAGCGGCCGGGGGAGATACGCAGTATTTT.

This sequence joins TRBV19 and TRBJ1-5; TRBD1 agrees at 8 bases. The CDR3 loop spans 15 amino acids. Germline V lookup: CDR1 LNHDA, CDR2 SQIVND (reference sequence). V was clipped by 4 bases and J by 7 bases; unmatched bases: 9. The chain's CDR3 is CASSTLDRGRQPQHF. The CDR3 DNA sequence: TGTGCCAGTAGTACCCTAGACAGGGGAAGACAGCCCCAGCATTTT.